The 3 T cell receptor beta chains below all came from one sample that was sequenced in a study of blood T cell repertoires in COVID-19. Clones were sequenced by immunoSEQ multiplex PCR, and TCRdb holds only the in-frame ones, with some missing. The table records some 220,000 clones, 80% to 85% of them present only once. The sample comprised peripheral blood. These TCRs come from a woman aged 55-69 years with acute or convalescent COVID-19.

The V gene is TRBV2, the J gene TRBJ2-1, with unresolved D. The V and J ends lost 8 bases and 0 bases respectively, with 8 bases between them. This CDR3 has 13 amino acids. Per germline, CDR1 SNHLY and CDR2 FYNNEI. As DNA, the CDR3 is TGTGCCAGCGGAGCGAGCTCCTACAATGAGCAGTTCTTC. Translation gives CASGASSYNEQFF.

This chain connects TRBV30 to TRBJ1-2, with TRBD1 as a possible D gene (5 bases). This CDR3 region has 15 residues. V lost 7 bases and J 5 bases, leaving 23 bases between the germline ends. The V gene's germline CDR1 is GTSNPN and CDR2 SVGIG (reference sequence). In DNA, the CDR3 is TGTGCCTTGGAAGGTTGGGGACTAAAGGGGTATGGCTACACCTTC. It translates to CALEGWGLKGYGYTF.

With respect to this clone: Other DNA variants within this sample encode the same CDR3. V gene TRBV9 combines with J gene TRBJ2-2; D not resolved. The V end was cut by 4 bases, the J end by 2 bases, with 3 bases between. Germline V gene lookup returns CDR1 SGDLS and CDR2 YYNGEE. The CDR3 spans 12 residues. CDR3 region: CASSQNTGELFF. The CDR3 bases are TGTGCCAGCAGCCAAAACACCGGGGAGCTGTTTTTT.